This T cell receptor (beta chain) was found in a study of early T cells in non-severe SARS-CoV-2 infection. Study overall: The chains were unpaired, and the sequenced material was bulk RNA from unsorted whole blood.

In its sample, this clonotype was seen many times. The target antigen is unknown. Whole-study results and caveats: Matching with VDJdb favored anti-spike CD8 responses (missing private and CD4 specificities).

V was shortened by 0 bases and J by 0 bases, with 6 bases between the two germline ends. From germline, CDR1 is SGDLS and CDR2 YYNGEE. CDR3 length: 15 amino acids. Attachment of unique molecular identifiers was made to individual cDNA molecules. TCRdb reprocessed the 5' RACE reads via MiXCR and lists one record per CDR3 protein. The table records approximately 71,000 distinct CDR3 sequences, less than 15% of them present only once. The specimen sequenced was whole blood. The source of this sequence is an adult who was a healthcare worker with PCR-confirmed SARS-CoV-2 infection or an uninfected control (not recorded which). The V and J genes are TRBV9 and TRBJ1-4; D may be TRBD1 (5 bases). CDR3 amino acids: CASSVGGATNEKLFF. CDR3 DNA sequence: TGTGCCAGCAGCGTAGGGGGGGCAACTAATGAAAAACTGTTTTTT.